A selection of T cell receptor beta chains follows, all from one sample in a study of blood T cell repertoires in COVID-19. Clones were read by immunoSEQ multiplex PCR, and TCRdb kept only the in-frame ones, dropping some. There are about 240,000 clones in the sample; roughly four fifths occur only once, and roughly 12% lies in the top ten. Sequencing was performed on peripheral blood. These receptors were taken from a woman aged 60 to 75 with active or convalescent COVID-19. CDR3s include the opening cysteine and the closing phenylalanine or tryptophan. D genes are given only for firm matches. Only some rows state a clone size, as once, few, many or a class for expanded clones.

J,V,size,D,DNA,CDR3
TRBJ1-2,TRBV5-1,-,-,TGCGCCAGCAGCTCTGACAGCAACTATGGCTACACCTTC,CASSSDSNYGYTF
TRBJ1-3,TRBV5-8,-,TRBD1,TGTGCCAGCAGCTTGTTGCTCCCTACACCAGGGGGTTTGAGGTTT,CASSLLLPTPGGLRF
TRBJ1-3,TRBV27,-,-,TGTGCCAGCAGTTTAAGTACAACAGGGAGCTCTGGAAACACCATATATTTT,CASSLSTTGSSGNTIYF
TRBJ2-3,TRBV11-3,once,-,TGTGCCAGCAGCTTTACAGCAGGAAGTCAGGATACGCAGTATTTT,CASSFTAGSQDTQYF
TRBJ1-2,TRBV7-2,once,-,TGTGCCAGCAGCTCCGACAGACGGCCCTCTAACTATGGCTACACCTTC,CASSSDRRPSNYGYTF
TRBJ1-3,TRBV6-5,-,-,TGTGCCAGCAGTTACGATTGGACAGAAATAAACACCATATATTTT,CASSYDWTEINTIYF
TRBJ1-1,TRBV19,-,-,TGTGCCAGTAGATTGAGTGAGGGTAACACTGAAGCTTTCTTT,CASRLSEGNTEAFF
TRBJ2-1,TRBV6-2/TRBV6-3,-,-,TGTGCCAGCAGTTACGGACAAGACCGCAACTACAATGAGCAGTTCTTC,CASSYGQDRNYNEQFF
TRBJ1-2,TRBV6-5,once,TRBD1,TGTGCCAGCAGTCCTGACAGGGACCCCTATGGCTACACCTTC,CASSPDRDPYGYTF
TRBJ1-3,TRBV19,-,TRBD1,TGTGCCAGTAGTAAGGGGACAGGCTCTGGAAACACCATATATTTT,CASSKGTGSGNTIYF
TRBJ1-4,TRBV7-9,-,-,TGTGCCAGCAGCTCTGCGGGCAGTGAAAAACTGTTTTTT,CASSSAGSEKLFF
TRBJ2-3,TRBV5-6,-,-,TGTGCCAGCAGCTTGTGGGGGCCCCTAGCAGATACGCAGTATTTT,CASSLWGPLADTQYF
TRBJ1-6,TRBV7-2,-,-,TGTGCCAGCAGGGCCGGGGGGTTGAGTTCACCCCTCCACTTT,CASRAGGLSSPLHF
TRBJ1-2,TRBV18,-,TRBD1,TGTGCCAGCTCACCGGACAGGGTTCGGGGCTACACCTTC,CASSPDRVRGYTF
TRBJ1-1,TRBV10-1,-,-,TGCGCCAGCAGTCAACAGGAGAACACTGAAGCTTTCTTT,CASSQQENTEAFF
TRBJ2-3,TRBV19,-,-,TGTGCCAGTAGTACCTCCCGGGTATATACGCAGTATTTT,CASSTSRVYTQYF
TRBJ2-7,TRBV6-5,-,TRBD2,TGTGCCACTTCGACTAGCGCCTCCTACGAGCAGTACTTC,CATSTSASYEQYF
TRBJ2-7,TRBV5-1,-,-,TGCGCCAGCAGCGCGGGACAGATGGGCGACGAGCAGTACTTC,CASSAGQMGDEQYF
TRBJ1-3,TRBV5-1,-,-,TGCGCCAGCAGCTTAGGGAACAGGGTCGACACCATATATTTT,CASSLGNRVDTIYF
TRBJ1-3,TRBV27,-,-,TGTGCCAGCAGTCCCCATTCCTCTGGAAACACCATATATTTT,CASSPHSSGNTIYF
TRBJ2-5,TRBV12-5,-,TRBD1,TGTGCTAGTGGTTTCGTAGAGGGGGCAGTGGGTAGGCCCAAAGAGACCCAGTACTTC,CASGFVEGAVGRPKETQYF
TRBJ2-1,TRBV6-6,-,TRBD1,TGTGCCAGCAGTGGGACAGGGGGTGTTGAGCAGTTCTTC,CASSGTGGVEQFF
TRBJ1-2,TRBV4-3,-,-,TGCGCCAGCAGCCCCCATGAACCCGGGTTTGTTGGCTACACCTTC,CASSPHEPGFVGYTF
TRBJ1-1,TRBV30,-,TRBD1,TGTGCCTTGGACAGGGGTTTGAACACTGAAGCTTTCTTT,CALDRGLNTEAFF